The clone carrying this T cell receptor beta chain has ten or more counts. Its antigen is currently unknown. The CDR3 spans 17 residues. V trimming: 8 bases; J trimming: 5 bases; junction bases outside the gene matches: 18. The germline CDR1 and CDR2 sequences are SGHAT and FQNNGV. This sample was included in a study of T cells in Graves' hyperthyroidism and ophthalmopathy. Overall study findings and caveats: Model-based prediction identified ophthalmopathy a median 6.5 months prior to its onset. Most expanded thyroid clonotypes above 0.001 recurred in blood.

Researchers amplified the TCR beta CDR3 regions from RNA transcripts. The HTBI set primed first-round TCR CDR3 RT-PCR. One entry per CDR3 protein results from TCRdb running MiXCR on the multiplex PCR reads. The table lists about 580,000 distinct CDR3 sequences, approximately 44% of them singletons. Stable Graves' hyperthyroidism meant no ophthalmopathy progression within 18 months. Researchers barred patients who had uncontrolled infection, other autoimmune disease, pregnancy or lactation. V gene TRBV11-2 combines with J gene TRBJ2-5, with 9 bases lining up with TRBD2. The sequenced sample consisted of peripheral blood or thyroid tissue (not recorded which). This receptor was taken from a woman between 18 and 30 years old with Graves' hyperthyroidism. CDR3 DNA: TGTGCCAGCCGTCGGGAACTAGCGGGTGACCCGACGGAGACCCAGTACTTC. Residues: CASRRELAGDPTETQYF.